This is a list of T cell receptor beta chains from one sample in a study of blood T cell repertoires in COVID-19. Measured with immunoSEQ multiplex PCR; TCRdb has only the in-frame clones, and not every one. This table has 280,000 or so clones, roughly 85% appearing once. Sequencing was carried out using PBMCs or T cells enriched from blood (not recorded which). The receptors come from a woman aged 40-49 years who had recovered from COVID-19. Each CDR3 is given with its conserved first and last residue. The D gene is left open where the match is weak. Expanded clones are given a class, and other clones once, few, many or no size at all.

TRBV2	TRBD1	NA	TRBJ1-6	CASSPSPAGGNSPLHF	TGTGCCAGCAGTCCTTCCCCGGCAGGGGGTAATTCACCCCTCCACTTT
TRBV27	NA	few	TRBJ2-2	CASSFFLGPTGELFF	TGTGCCAGCAGTTTTTTCCTAGGCCCAACCGGGGAGCTGTTTTTT
TRBV3-1/TRBV3-2	NA	NA	TRBJ1-1	CASSQRGAFF	TGTGCCAGCAGCCAAAGGGGAGCTTTCTTT
TRBV28	NA	NA	TRBJ1-1	CATQVWGLNTEAFF	TGTGCCACCCAGGTTTGGGGCTTGAACACTGAAGCTTTCTTT
TRBV11-2	NA	NA	TRBJ1-1	CASSLAEMNTEAFF	TGTGCCAGCAGCTTAGCGGAGATGAACACTGAAGCTTTCTTT
TRBV19	NA	NA	TRBJ2-7	CASSPGAGAPTPYEQYF	TGTGCCAGTAGTCCTGGGGCAGGGGCCCCAACGCCTTACGAGCAGTACTTC
TRBV14	NA	NA	TRBJ1-3	CASMRNSGNTIYF	TGTGCCAGCATGAGGAACTCTGGAAACACCATATATTTT
TRBV7-8	NA	NA	TRBJ1-5	CASSSGQINQPQHF	TGTGCCAGCAGCTCCGGACAGATCAATCAGCCCCAGCATTTT
TRBV7-2	TRBD1	NA	TRBJ2-7	CASSRGQIYEQYF	TGTGCCAGCAGCAGGGGACAGATCTACGAGCAGTACTTC
TRBV5-1	TRBD1	NA	TRBJ1-2	CASSPGQGANYGYTF	TGCGCCAGCAGCCCAGGACAGGGGGCGAACTATGGCTACACCTTC
TRBV2	NA	NA	TRBJ1-2	CASGGVGLYGYTF	TGTGCCAGCGGCGGGGTTGGACTCTATGGCTACACCTTC
TRBV2	TRBD1	few	TRBJ2-1	CASSVSGQGFLGQFF	TGTGCCAGCAGTGTATCGGGACAGGGGTTCTTAGGGCAGTTCTTC
TRBV3-1/TRBV3-2	TRBD1	NA	TRBJ2-2	CASSQAGTGAVGELFF	TGTGCCAGCAGCCAAGCTGGGACAGGGGCTGTCGGGGAGCTGTTTTTT
TRBV5-1	NA	NA	TRBJ2-3	CASSLGWRAETSTDTQYF	TGCGCCAGCAGCTTGGGCTGGAGGGCGGAGACGAGCACAGATACGCAGTATTTT
TRBV3-1/TRBV3-2	TRBD2	NA	TRBJ2-7	CASSREAGPYEQYF	TGTGCCAGCAGCCGAGAAGCGGGGCCCTACGAGCAGTACTTC
TRBV28	NA	NA	TRBJ2-7	CATKDMLHYEQYF	TGTGCCACCAAGGACATGCTTCACTACGAGCAGTACTTC
TRBV2	TRBD1	NA	TRBJ2-7	CASSERGGQGTYEQYF	TGTGCCAGCAGTGAACGTGGGGGACAGGGTACCTACGAGCAGTACTTC
TRBV18	NA	NA	TRBJ2-5	CASSSTSQETQYF	TGTGCCAGCTCATCAACTAGCCAGGAGACCCAGTACTTC
TRBV4-2	NA	NA	TRBJ1-1	CASSQESLQGTEAFF	TGTGCCAGCAGCCAAGAAAGTCTACAGGGCACTGAAGCTTTCTTT
TRBV28	NA	NA	TRBJ2-3	CASSLSDTQYF	TGTGCCAGCAGTTTGTCTGATACGCAGTATTTT
TRBV2	NA	NA	TRBJ1-1	CASSAGGLNLNTEAFF	TGTGCCAGCAGTGCGGGGGGGCTTAATTTGAACACTGAAGCTTTCTTT
TRBV5-1	NA	NA	TRBJ2-6	CASSLPAGANVLTF	TGCGCCAGCAGCTTGCCTGCTGGGGCCAACGTCCTGACTTTC
TRBV3-1/TRBV3-2	NA	NA	TRBJ1-1	CASSQGTDTEAFF	TGTGCCAGCAGCCAAGGGACAGACACTGAAGCTTTCTTT
TRBV5-1	TRBD1	NA	TRBJ2-3	CASRRDRVPTDTQYF	TGCGCCAGCCGTCGGGACAGGGTCCCCACAGATACGCAGTATTTT
TRBV6-5	TRBD1	once	TRBJ2-2	CASSTGTGGPGELFF	TGTGCCAGCAGTACCGGGACAGGGGGACCCGGGGAGCTGTTTTTT
TRBV4-1	NA	NA	TRBJ1-1	CASSQFVAGPRFF	TGCGCCAGCAGCCAATTTGTTGCGGGGCCCCGTTTCTTT
TRBV7-2	TRBD2	NA	TRBJ2-5	CASSSMGGSGETQYF	TGTGCCAGCAGCTCTATGGGCGGGAGCGGCGAGACCCAGTACTTC